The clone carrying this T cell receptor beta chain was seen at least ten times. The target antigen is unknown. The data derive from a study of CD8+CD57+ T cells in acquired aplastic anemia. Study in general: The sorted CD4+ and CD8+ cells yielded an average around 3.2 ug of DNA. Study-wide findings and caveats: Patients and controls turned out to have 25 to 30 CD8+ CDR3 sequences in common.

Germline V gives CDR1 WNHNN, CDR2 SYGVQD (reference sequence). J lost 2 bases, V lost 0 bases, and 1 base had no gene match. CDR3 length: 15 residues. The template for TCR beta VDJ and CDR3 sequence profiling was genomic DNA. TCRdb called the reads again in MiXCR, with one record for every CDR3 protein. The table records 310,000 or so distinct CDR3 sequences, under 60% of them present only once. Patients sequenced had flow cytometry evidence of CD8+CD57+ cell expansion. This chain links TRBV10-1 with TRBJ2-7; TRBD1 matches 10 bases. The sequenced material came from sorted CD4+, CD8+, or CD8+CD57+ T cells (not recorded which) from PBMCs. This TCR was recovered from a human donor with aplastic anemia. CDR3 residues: CASSESGTGAYEQYF. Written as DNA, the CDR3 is TGCGCCAGCAGTGAGTCCGGGACAGGGGCCTACGAGCAGTACTTC.